The clone carrying this T cell receptor (beta chain) occurred a few times. No antigen is known for it. This entry belongs to a study of cytomegalovirus exposure and HLA in healthy donors. Study-level background: Prior work identified some 120 million unique TCR beta sequences in about 179 million T cells. Study-level findings and limits: Later analysis identified a missense DCLRE1C variant that was linked to TCR beta V- and J-gene trimming.

J gave up 2 bases and V 3 bases, and 17 bases lay outside the gene matches. The CDR3 contains 20 residues. Per the germline V gene, CDR1 is ENHRY and CDR2 is SYGVKD. PCR amplification relied on 60 Vbeta primers (plus 13 Jbeta primers). Clones were sequenced by immunoSEQ multiplex PCR, and TCRdb holds only the in-frame ones, with some missing. This table has about 120,000 clones, 70% to 80% appearing once. V and J are TRBV10-3 and TRBJ2-5, with 11 bases lining up with TRBD2. The source material was PBMCs. This receptor was identified in a man under 40 in good health and CMV-seropositive. The CDR3 here is CAISEFVAGGPSSIQETQYF. The CDR3 DNA follows: TGTGCCATCAGTGAATTTGTAGCGGGAGGGCCGAGTAGCATACAAGAGACCCAGTACTTC.